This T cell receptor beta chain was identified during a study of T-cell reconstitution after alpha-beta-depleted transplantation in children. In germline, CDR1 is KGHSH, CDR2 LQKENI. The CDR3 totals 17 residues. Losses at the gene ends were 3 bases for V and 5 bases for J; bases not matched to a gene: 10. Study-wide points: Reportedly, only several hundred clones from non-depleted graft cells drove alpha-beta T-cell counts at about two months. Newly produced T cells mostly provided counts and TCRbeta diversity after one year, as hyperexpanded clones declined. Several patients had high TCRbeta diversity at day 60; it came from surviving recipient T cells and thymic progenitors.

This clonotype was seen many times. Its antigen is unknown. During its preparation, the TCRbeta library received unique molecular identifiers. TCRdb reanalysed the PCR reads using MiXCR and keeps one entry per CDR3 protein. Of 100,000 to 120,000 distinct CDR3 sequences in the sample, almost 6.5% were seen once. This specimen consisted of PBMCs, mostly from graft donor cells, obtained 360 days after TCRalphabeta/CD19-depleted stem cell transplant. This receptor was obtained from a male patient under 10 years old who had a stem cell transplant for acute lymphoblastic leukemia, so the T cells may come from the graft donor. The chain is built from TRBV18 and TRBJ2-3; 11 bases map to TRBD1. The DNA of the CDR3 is TGTGCCAGCTCACCCCTGATCCGGGACAGGGGGGAAGATACGCAGTATTTT. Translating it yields CASSPLIRDRGEDTQYF.